Presented here are 23 T cell receptor beta chains from one specimen sequenced in a study of T cell changes during pregnancy in multiple sclerosis. Sequencing was performed with immunoSEQ multiplex PCR; in TCRdb, only in-frame clones are kept and a portion is missing. The sample holds around 58,000 clones, roughly 89% seen once. The material sequenced was CD4+ T cells from peripheral blood mononuclear cells, taken after pregnancy. These receptors came from a female donor in good health, enrolled as a control in a pregnancy study.

The chain links TRBV19 to TRBJ2-5, with D possibly matching TRBD1 (6 bases). The CDR3 runs to 15 residues. From germline, CDR1 is LNHDA and CDR2 SQIVND (reference sequence). V lost 10 bases, J lost 5 bases, and 23 bases lay in between. The CDR3 nucleotides read TGTGCCACCTCCTCAGGCAGGGGAAATATGGAGACCCAGTACTTC. Translated: CATSSGRGNMETQYF.

The J gene is TRBJ1-2, the V gene TRBV7-3; D is unclear. Per germline, CDR1 SGHTA and CDR2 FQGTGA. The CDR3 has 16 amino acids. The ends were cut back, 0 bases at V and 0 bases at J, with 11 bases in the middle. Here the CDR3 reads CASSLTPRGTNYGYTF. CDR3 coding DNA: TGTGCCAGCAGCTTAACACCCCGGGGTACTAACTATGGCTACACCTTC.

The chain combines TRBV5-1 with TRBJ2-3, with a possible D match to TRBD2 (6 bases). With 7 bases removed from V and 1 base from J, the gap between germline ends came to 13 bases. Germline assignment: CDR1 SGHRS and CDR2 YFSETQ. The CDR3 is made up of 14 amino acids. The CDR3 is CASLLTGGTDTQYF. The CDR3 nucleotides are TGCGCCAGCCTCCTCACGGGGGGCACAGATACGCAGTATTTT. The entire variable domain, with the rest obtained from reference TRBV5-1 and TRBJ2-3, is as follows: KAGVTQTPRYLIKTRGQQVTLSCSPISGHRSVSWYQQTPGQGLQFLFEYFSETQRNKGNFPGRFSGRQFSNSRSEMNVSTLELGDSALYLCASLLTGGTDTQYFGPGTRLTVL.

The rearrangement uses TRBV5-1 and TRBJ2-5; 12 nucleotides line up with TRBD2. This CDR3 contains 16 residues. CDR1 and CDR2 (germline): SGHRS, YFSETQ. With 0 bases clipped from V and 2 bases from J, the junction kept 2 bases outside the gene matches. CDR3 bases: TGCGCCAGCAGCTTGGATCTAGCGGGGGGGCAAGAGACCCAGTACTTC. It yields the protein CASSLDLAGGQETQYF.

V gene TRBV9 combines with J gene TRBJ2-1; the D gene is possibly TRBD1 (6 bases). The CDR3 length is 17 residues. The germline CDR1 and CDR2 sequences are SGDLS and YYNGEE. V was pared by 2 bases and J by 5 bases, with 20 bases between. The CDR3 bases are TGTGCCAGCAGCGTGTCACTAAGGGGGATAGGGGACAATGAGCAGTTCTTC. Translating gives CASSVSLRGIGDNEQFF.

The chain carries TRBV11-1 and TRBJ1-2; D is unresolved. Deletions cut 5 bases from V and 8 bases from J, with 21 bases between. The CDR3 extends over 15 amino acids. CDR1 is SGHAT, CDR2 FQDESV, per germline (reference sequence). As DNA, the CDR3 is TGTGCCAGCAGCCTGAGCGTGGGAGATGGTGAAGGCTACACCTTC. It translates to CASSLSVGDGEGYTF.

V and J are TRBV6-1 and TRBJ2-3, with D possibly being TRBD2 (7 bases). The germline V and J ends were trimmed by 3 bases and 0 bases, with 19 bases remaining between them. The CDR3 length is 18 residues. Germline V gene sequence: CDR1 MNHNS, CDR2 SASEGT. As DNA, the CDR3 is TGTGCCAGCAGTGATTTGCGGGGGCCCGGGCCTAGCACAGATACGCAGTATTTT. As protein: CASSDLRGPGPSTDTQYF.

The genes are TRBV7-8 and TRBJ2-1; the D gene is possibly TRBD2 (7 bases). The CDR3 runs 20 residues. CDR1 is SGHVS and CDR2 is FQNEAQ in the germline V gene. Trimming removed 1 base from V and 0 bases from J, with 22 bases in between. The CDR3 DNA follows: TGTGCCAGCAGCTTAGTCTCGGCGGGGGCCCGAAAATACTCCTACAATGAGCAGTTCTTC. Its protein product is CASSLVSAGARKYSYNEQFF.

The genes are TRBV4-3 and TRBJ2-1, with D possibly TRBD1 on 5 matching bases. Per germline, CDR1 LGHNA and CDR2 YSLEER. V was clipped by 0 bases and J by 9 bases, with 9 bases between them. CDR3 length: 13 residues. CDR3 sequence reads: CASSQDDQGEQFF. The CDR3 nucleotides read TGCGCCAGCAGCCAAGATGACCAGGGTGAGCAGTTCTTC.

V and J are TRBV6-5 and TRBJ1-1, with D perhaps matching TRBD1 (6 bases). Trimming removed 4 bases at V and 4 bases at J, with 19 bases between. The CDR3 has 16 residues. Germline lookup yields CDR1 MNHEY and CDR2 SVGAGI. CDR3 protein: CASSSAPRGASTEAFF. The CDR3, as DNA: TGTGCCAGCAGTTCAGCGCCCAGGGGCGCGAGCACTGAAGCTTTCTTT.

The rearrangement joins TRBV18 to TRBJ2-7; unclear D gene. From germline, CDR1 is KGHSH and CDR2 LQKENI. This CDR3 region has 13 residues. V lost 2 bases and J lost 2, with 7 bases in between. The CDR3: CASSPGPPYEQYF. CDR3 coding DNA: TGTGCCAGCTCACCAGGCCCGCCCTACGAGCAGTACTTC.

This clone has only a few counts. V usage is TRBV4-3 and J usage is TRBJ1-1, with 9 bases matching TRBD1. This CDR3 is 14 amino acids long. The junction had 12 bases not matched to a gene; V was cut back by 4 bases and J by 12 bases. Germline V lookup: CDR1 LGHNA, CDR2 YSLEER. The CDR3 protein is CASSRESDRGMSFF. CDR3 nucleotide sequence: TGCGCCAGCAGCCGAGAAAGTGACAGGGGGATGTCTTTCTTT.

The rearrangement joins TRBV7-2 to TRBJ2-4; 8 nucleotides match TRBD1. Germline V CDR1 and CDR2: SGHTA, FQGNSA. V lost 4 bases and J lost 8; bases outside the gene matches: 10. This CDR3 has 15 residues. In nucleotides, the CDR3 is TGTGCCAGCAGCTCCGGACAGGGTCCCATTGACATTCAGTACTTC. This sequence encodes CASSSGQGPIDIQYF.

V is TRBV9 and J is TRBJ2-2, with unresolved D. The CDR3 length is 13 residues. From germline, CDR1 is SGDLS and CDR2 YYNGEE. The V and J ends lost 6 bases and 0 bases respectively, with 6 bases between them. The CDR3 bases are TGTGCCAGCAATTCTCCGAACACCGGGGAGCTGTTTTTT. This translates into CASNSPNTGELFF. Drawing the rest from reference TRBV9 and TRBJ2-2, the complete variable domain is DSGVTQTPKHLITATGQRVTLRCSPRSGDLSVYWYQQSLDQGLQFLIQYYNGEERAKGNILERFSAQQFPDLHSELNLSSLELGDSALYFCASNSPNTGELFFGEGSRLTVL.

The chain employs TRBV11-2 and TRBJ2-1; 9 bases match TRBD2. This CDR3 has 15 residues. Trimming at V came to 4 bases and at J to 8 bases, leaving 9 bases not matched to a gene. Germline CDR1 and CDR2: SGHAT and FQNNGV. CDR3 bases: TGTGCCAGCAGCTCAAGCGGGGGGCAGGGCTATGAGCAGTTCTTC. As protein: CASSSSGGQGYEQFF.

The chain joins TRBV5-1 to TRBJ1-1, with 8 bases identical to TRBD1. CDR3 length: 15 amino acids. With V trimmed by 0 bases and J by 5 bases, 6 bases remained unmatched. Germline CDR1 SGHRS, CDR2 YFSETQ. The CDR3 nucleotides read TGCGCCAGCAGCTTGGCCAGGGGGCGCGGGACTGAAGCTTTCTTT. It is translated as CASSLARGRGTEAFF. The full variable domain, its missing parts supplied by reference TRBV5-1 and TRBJ1-1, is KAGVTQTPRYLIKTRGQQVTLSCSPISGHRSVSWYQQTPGQGLQFLFEYFSETQRNKGNFPGRFSGRQFSNSRSEMNVSTLELGDSALYLCASSLARGRGTEAFFGQGTRLTVV.

The chain links TRBV5-5 to TRBJ2-7; a possible D gene is TRBD2 (6 bases). This CDR3 has 14 residues. With 3 bases removed from V and 3 bases from J, the gap between germline ends came to 13 bases. Per the germline V gene, CDR1 is SGHKS and CDR2 is YYEKEE (reference sequence). The CDR3 spells CASSYAGLGYEQYF. DNA of the CDR3: TGTGCCAGCAGCTATGCGGGACTGGGCTACGAGCAGTACTTC.

This chain joins TRBV11-2 and TRBJ2-2; no reliable D call. Trimming shortened V by 4 bases and J by 2 bases, and 11 bases separated the two germline ends. CDR1 SGHAT and CDR2 FQNNGV come from the germline V gene. The CDR3 has 15 residues. This CDR3 is CASSSTDFNTGELFF. CDR3 in DNA: TGTGCCAGCAGCTCCACAGATTTTAACACCGGGGAGCTGTTTTTT.

The gene calls are TRBV6-5 and TRBJ2-1, with D tentatively TRBD1 (5 bases). The CDR3 length is 15 residues. Germline CDR1 MNHEY, CDR2 SVGAGI. V lost 5 bases, J lost 0 bases, and 11 bases lay in between. DNA of the CDR3: TGTGCCAGCAGTCCAACAGGTTTCTCCTACAATGAGCAGTTCTTC. Translation: CASSPTGFSYNEQFF.

The V gene is TRBV7-2, the J gene TRBJ1-2; maybe TRBD1 (5 bases). V dropped 5 bases and J dropped 3 bases, with 13 bases sitting between them. The CDR3 is 14 amino acids. The germline CDR1 and CDR2 sequences are SGHTA and FQGNSA. The CDR3 DNA is TGTGCCAGCAGCCCCGCGCGGGGGTACTATGGCTACACCTTC. As protein: CASSPARGYYGYTF.

This chain connects TRBV30 to TRBJ1-5; 9 bases align to TRBD1. This CDR3 spans 13 amino acids. V was pared by 1 base and J by 6 bases, with 1 base of the junction left unmatched. In germline, CDR1 is GTSNPN, CDR2 SVGIG (reference sequence). The CDR3 protein is CAWSADRGQPQHF. As DNA, the CDR3 is TGTGCCTGGAGTGCGGACAGGGGTCAGCCCCAGCATTTT.

This clone has just one count. The CDR3 spells CASSLEGQAFF. The CDR3 DNA sequence: TGTGCCAGCAGCTTGGAGGGGCAGGCTTTCTTT. This chain links TRBV5-6 with TRBJ1-1, with D perhaps matching TRBD1 (5 bases). Trimming pared 0 bases from V and 11 bases from J, leaving 8 bases between. The CDR3 length is 11 residues. CDR1 and CDR2 from the germline V gene are SGHDT and YYEEEE.

The chain employs TRBV5-8 and TRBJ2-5, with D maybe TRBD2 (5 bases). The CDR3 extends over 16 amino acids. V lost 0 bases and J 5 bases, leaving 17 bases between the germline ends. The germline V gene encodes CDR1 SGHTS and CDR2 YDEGEE. This chain's CDR3 is CASSLEAFSGSETQYF. As DNA, the CDR3 is TGTGCCAGCAGCTTGGAGGCGTTTTCGGGGAGCGAGACCCAGTACTTC.